One and the same sample provided the 19 T cell receptor beta chains below, sequenced in a study of vaccination and CD4 T cells after COVID-19 (dated by TCRdb to the early 2020s). The library came from PCR. The sequencing machine was an Illumina iSeq 100. At the Johns Hopkins FTIC core, DNA from the cultured CD4+ T cells underwent TCR sequencing with the Oncomine TCR Beta short-read assay. Clones were called with MiXCR by TCRdb after fastp trimmed the public reads at Q25, and only in-frame beta chains were retained. Here each entry gathers all rows of one CDR3 protein and keeps the most common genes and DNA. Counted in this sample were about 18,000 distinct CDR3 sequences; roughly 55% of them appeared once. The ten top clones hold more than 15% of the sample. No antigens are known for them. The treatment or condition label, read with the paper, signifies: roughly 10-day PBMC culture with coronavirus spike peptide pools or control peptides (ViraFEST assay).

The input for sequencing was CD4+ T cells from blood, cultured in vitro, taken before SARS-CoV-2 vaccination. The receptor source for this set is a human donor who had recovered from COVID-19.

This clonotype came up a few times. The rearrangement uses TRBV6-1 and TRBJ1-5, with D tentatively TRBD1 (5 bases). The CDR3 extends over 12 amino acids. The germline V and J ends were trimmed by 6 bases and 7 bases, with 10 bases remaining between them. Germline V gene sequence: CDR1 MNHNS, CDR2 SASEGT. CDR3 region: CASRERTQPQHF. In nucleotides, the CDR3 is TGTGCCAGCAGGGAAAGGACACAGCCCCAGCATTTT.

The chain recombines TRBV6-2 or TRBV6-3 with TRBJ1-2; D unresolved. This CDR3 is 12 amino acids long. The ends were cut back, 7 bases at V and 8 bases at J, with 14 bases in the middle. Per the germline V gene, CDR1 is MNHEY and CDR2 is SVGEGT. Here the CDR3 reads CASTDPGYGYTF. In DNA, the CDR3 is TGTGCCAGCACTGACCCGGGGTACGGCTACACCTTC.

The chain employs TRBV24-1 and TRBJ2-6; D remains unclear. The CDR3 totals 16 residues. Germline lookup yields CDR1 KGHDR and CDR2 SFDVKD. Trimming pared 4 bases from V and 0 bases from J, leaving 9 bases between. The CDR3, as DNA: TGTGCCACCAGTGAATATCAGAGCTCTGGGGCCAACGTCCTGACTTTC. Protein sequence: CATSEYQSSGANVLTF.

The V and J genes are TRBV6-2 or TRBV6-3 and TRBJ1-1; 11 positions match TRBD1. The CDR3 is 15 amino acids. Germline CDR1 is MNHEY and CDR2 is SVGEGT. Unmatched junction bases numbered 3, after V lost 6 bases and J lost 0 bases. The CDR3 DNA reads as TGTGCCAGCAGAGGACAGGGGGCAGTGAACACTGAAGCTTTCTTT. Amino acids: CASRGQGAVNTEAFF.

This clonotype has just a few counts. Here the CDR3 DNA reads TGCAGTGCTAGTAAGGCGGGGGGGGCCAAAAACATTCAGTACTTC. This sequence encodes CSASKAGGAKNIQYF. The chain joins TRBV20-1 to TRBJ2-4; the match to TRBD2 covers 9 bases. CDR1 DFQATT and CDR2 SNEGSKA come from the germline V gene (reference sequence). V lost 3 bases, J lost 1 base, and 4 bases stayed unmatched. This CDR3 region has 15 residues.

The chain has TRBV19 and TRBJ1-1; D not resolved. Germline CDR1 is LNHDA and CDR2 is SQIVND (reference sequence). The CDR3 sequence is 11 residues long. Deletions cut 5 bases from V and 7 bases from J, with 8 bases between. The CDR3 sequence is CASSRGGEAFF. CDR3 in DNA: TGTGCCAGTAGTCGCGGCGGTGAAGCTTTCTTT.

The chain carries TRBV20-1 and TRBJ2-2; D might be TRBD2 (6 bases). Germline CDR1 DFQATT, CDR2 SNEGSKA (reference sequence). This CDR3 has 15 residues. Trimming pared 2 bases from V and 3 bases from J, leaving 13 bases between. The CDR3 DNA reads TGCAGTGCTAGACTTCCGGGAGTTGACACCGGGGAGCTGTTTTTT. It is translated as CSARLPGVDTGELFF.

The chain has TRBV28 and TRBJ2-3, with TRBD1 matching over 9 bases. V was clipped by 6 bases and J by 0 bases; unmatched bases: 4. Germline V gives CDR1 MDHEN, CDR2 SYDVKM. CDR3 length: 15 amino acids. CDR3 region: CASRTGGVSTDTQYF. The DNA for the CDR3 is TGTGCCAGCAGGACAGGGGGGGTTAGCACAGATACGCAGTATTTT.

The genes are TRBV7-2 and TRBJ1-1; a possible D gene is TRBD1 (6 bases). The CDR3 runs to 14 residues. V lost 3 bases, J lost 5 bases, and 13 bases lay in between. Per the germline V gene, CDR1 is SGHTA and CDR2 is FQGNSA. DNA for the CDR3: TGTGCCAGCAGCTTCAACCCGAGGGGGACTGAAGCTTTCTTT. It translates to CASSFNPRGTEAFF.

The chain is built from TRBV6-1 and TRBJ2-7; 8 bases line up with TRBD2. Germline assignment: CDR1 MNHNS and CDR2 SASEGT. V shed 8 bases, J shed 3 bases, and the junction held 15 bases outside the gene matches. The CDR3 is 16 amino acids. CDR3 in DNA: TGTGCCAGCTCAGTTACGGCCCCGACTAGCGTCTACGAGCAGTACTTC. Its translation is CASSVTAPTSVYEQYF.

The chain carries TRBV4-3 and TRBJ1-3; no reliable D call. The germline V gene encodes CDR1 LGHNA and CDR2 YSLEER. Deletions cut 0 bases from V and 4 bases from J, with 7 bases between. This CDR3 comprises 14 residues. The CDR3 loop reads CASSQDPRGNTIYF. In DNA form, the CDR3 reads TGCGCCAGCAGCCAAGATCCGAGGGGAAACACCATATATTTT.

The chain couples TRBV4-2 to TRBJ1-2; D may be TRBD1 (6 bases). V lost 5 bases to trimming and J lost 0 bases, with 13 bases between them. Germline CDR1 and CDR2: LGHNA and YNFKEQ. The CDR3 spans 15 residues. The CDR3 here is CASSGQPQANYGYTF. The CDR3, as DNA: TGTGCCAGCAGCGGACAGCCACAAGCTAACTATGGCTACACCTTC.

The rearrangement uses TRBV6-2 or TRBV6-3 and TRBJ1-1; D ambiguous. The CDR3 totals 15 residues. Germline CDR1 reads MNHEY; CDR2 reads SVGEGT. With 6 bases removed from V and 0 bases from J, the gap between germline ends came to 14 bases. This CDR3 reads CASRALDLMNTEAFF. The CDR3 coding sequence is TGTGCCAGCAGGGCCCTAGACCTTATGAACACTGAAGCTTTCTTT.

This clonotype was picked up one time. V and J are TRBV28 and TRBJ1-1; the match to TRBD1 covers 7 bases. This CDR3 region has 15 residues. Germline V CDR1 and CDR2: MDHEN, SYDVKM. The ends lost 6 bases at V and 2 bases at J; junction bases unmatched: 9. CDR3 residues: CASRITGDINTEAFF. Here the CDR3 DNA reads TGTGCCAGCAGGATAACAGGGGACATAAACACTGAAGCTTTCTTT.

DNA for the CDR3: TGTGCCAGCAGCCCGGGGGGGGAGGCTTACACTGAAGCTTTCTTT. Protein: CASSPGGEAYTEAFF. The chain uses TRBV11-3 and TRBJ1-1, with D possibly being TRBD1 (5 bases). V was trimmed by 5 bases and J by 3 bases, leaving 16 bases between them. The germline V gene has CDR1 SGHNT and CDR2 YENEEA. The CDR3 is 15 residues long.

The chain carries TRBV6-1 and TRBJ2-7; D unresolved. The length of the CDR3 is 15 residues. The germline gives CDR1 MNHNS, CDR2 SASEGT. Trimming shortened V by 2 bases and J by 7 bases, and 18 bases separated the two germline ends. The CDR3 region has the DNA TGTGCCAGCAGTGAACAAGGAGTCCTGTACGGGGAGCAGTACTTC. It encodes CASSEQGVLYGEQYF.

CDR3 in amino acids: CASSLDGGGAVKTQYF. The CDR3 DNA is TGTGCCAGCAGCTTAGATGGCGGGGGGGCCGTAAAGACCCAGTACTTC. V usage is TRBV7-2 and J usage is TRBJ2-5, with TRBD2 matching 9 bases. Germline V lookup: CDR1 SGHTA, CDR2 FQGNSA. This CDR3 is 16 amino acids long. The junction had 9 bases not matched to a gene; V was cut back by 1 base and J by 6 bases.

The chain carries TRBV20-1 and TRBJ2-5; 12 bases are a match to TRBD2. The CDR3 runs to 15 residues. Germline-derived CDR1 and CDR2 are DFQATT and SNEGSKA (reference sequence). V lost 0 bases and J lost 4; bases outside the gene matches: 3. The CDR3 region has the DNA TGCAGTGCTAGAGATCGGACTAGCGGGGTAGAGACCCAGTACTTC. This translates into CSARDRTSGVETQYF.

The rearrangement uses TRBV7-9 and TRBJ2-3; 8 nucleotides match TRBD2. Trimming at V came to 5 bases and at J to 0 bases, leaving 7 bases not matched to a gene. The CDR3 spans 16 residues. Germline V gene data show CDR1 as SEHNR and CDR2 as FQNEAQ (reference sequence). Here the CDR3 reads CASSRVAGISTDTQYF. The CDR3 bases are TGTGCCAGCAGCCGCGTAGCGGGGATAAGCACAGATACGCAGTATTTT.